This record concerns one T cell receptor beta chain sequence. The assay was immunoSEQ multiplex PCR, and TCRdb's table has in-frame clones only and misses some. The table shows 95,000 to 100,000 clones, with 65% to 85% occurring only once. The CDR3 spans 14 residues. Trimming cost V 5 bases and J 0 bases; bases outside gene matches: 4. Germline CDR1 and CDR2: SGHTA and FQGNSA. This entry is derived from a study of blood T cell repertoires in COVID-19. Study-level background: COVID-19 samples collected from the United States, Italy and Spain covered acute and convalescent phases. From T cells, B-cell-depleted T cells, or PBMCs came the material, which was cDNA or gDNA.

This chain uses TRBV7-2 with TRBJ2-7; 7 bases agree with TRBD2. The sequence was obtained from a woman aged 55-75 years with acute or convalescent COVID-19. The source material was peripheral blood. The CDR3 reads CASSPPGGSYEQYF. In nucleotides, the CDR3 is TGTGCCAGCAGCCCGCCGGGAGGCTCCTACGAGCAGTACTTC. The variable domain in full, with the rest retrieved from reference TRBV7-2 and TRBJ2-7, is GAGVSQSPSNKVTEKGKDVELRCDPISGHTALYWYRQSLGQGLEFLIYFQGNSAPDKSGLPSDRFSAERTGGSVSTLTIQRTQQEDSAVYLCASSPPGGSYEQYFGPGTRLTVT.